This TCR beta chain was observed in a study of cytomegalovirus exposure and HLA in healthy donors. Study-wide findings and caveats: Later on, an analysis showed TCR association rates differing by HLA locus, with DRB1 the most and HLA-C the fewest. TRBV6-2, TRBV6-3 and other indistinguishable V segments were excluded. The authors confirmed in vitro that three CMV-associated chains were specific for CMV antigens.

Turning to this clone: Its antigen is not identified.

The CDR3 is 11 amino acids. V was clipped by 8 bases and J by 1 base, with 6 bases between them. Germline V gives CDR1 SNHLY, CDR2 FYNNEI. The PCR had 60 Vbeta and 13 Jbeta primers. Original data processing: The authors later counted approximately 80 million unique TCR beta chains, some 10 million of them shared. Clones were sequenced by immunoSEQ multiplex PCR, and TCRdb holds only the in-frame ones, with some missing. V and J calls and clone size come straight from that table; D and trimming were deduced from the DNA. The table lists 150,000 or so clones, about 70% of them singletons. This rearrangement joins TRBV2 to TRBJ2-7, with D unresolved. Sequenced input: PBMCs. The receptor was isolated from a male donor in good health and CMV-seronegative. The CDR3: CASEQSYEQYF. In DNA, the CDR3 is TGTGCCAGCGAACAGTCCTACGAGCAGTACTTC.